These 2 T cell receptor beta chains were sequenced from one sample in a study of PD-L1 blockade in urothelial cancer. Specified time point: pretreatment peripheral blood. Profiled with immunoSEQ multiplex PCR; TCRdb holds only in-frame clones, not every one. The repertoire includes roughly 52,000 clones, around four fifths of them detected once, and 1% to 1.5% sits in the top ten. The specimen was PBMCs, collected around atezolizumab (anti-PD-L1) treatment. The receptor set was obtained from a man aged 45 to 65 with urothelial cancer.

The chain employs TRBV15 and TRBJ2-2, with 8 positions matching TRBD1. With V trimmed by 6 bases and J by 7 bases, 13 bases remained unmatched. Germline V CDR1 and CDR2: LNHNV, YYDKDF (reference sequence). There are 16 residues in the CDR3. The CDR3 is CATRGQGAISGGELFF. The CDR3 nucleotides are TGTGCCACCAGGGGCCAGGGGGCAATCTCGGGCGGGGAGCTGTTTTTT. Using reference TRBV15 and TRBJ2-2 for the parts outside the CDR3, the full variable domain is DAMVIQNPRYQVTQFGKPVTLSCSQTLNHNVMYWYQQKSSQAPKLLFHYYDKDFNNEADTPDNFQSRRPNTSFCFLDIRSPGLGDTAMYLCATRGQGAISGGELFFGEGSRLTVL.

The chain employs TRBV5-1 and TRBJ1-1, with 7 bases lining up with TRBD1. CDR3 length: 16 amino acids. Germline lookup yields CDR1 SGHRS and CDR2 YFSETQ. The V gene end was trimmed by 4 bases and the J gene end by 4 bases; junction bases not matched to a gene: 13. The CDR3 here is CASSIGTVGPPTEAFF. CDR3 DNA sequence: TGCGCCAGCAGCATTGGGACAGTCGGTCCCCCCACTGAAGCTTTCTTT.